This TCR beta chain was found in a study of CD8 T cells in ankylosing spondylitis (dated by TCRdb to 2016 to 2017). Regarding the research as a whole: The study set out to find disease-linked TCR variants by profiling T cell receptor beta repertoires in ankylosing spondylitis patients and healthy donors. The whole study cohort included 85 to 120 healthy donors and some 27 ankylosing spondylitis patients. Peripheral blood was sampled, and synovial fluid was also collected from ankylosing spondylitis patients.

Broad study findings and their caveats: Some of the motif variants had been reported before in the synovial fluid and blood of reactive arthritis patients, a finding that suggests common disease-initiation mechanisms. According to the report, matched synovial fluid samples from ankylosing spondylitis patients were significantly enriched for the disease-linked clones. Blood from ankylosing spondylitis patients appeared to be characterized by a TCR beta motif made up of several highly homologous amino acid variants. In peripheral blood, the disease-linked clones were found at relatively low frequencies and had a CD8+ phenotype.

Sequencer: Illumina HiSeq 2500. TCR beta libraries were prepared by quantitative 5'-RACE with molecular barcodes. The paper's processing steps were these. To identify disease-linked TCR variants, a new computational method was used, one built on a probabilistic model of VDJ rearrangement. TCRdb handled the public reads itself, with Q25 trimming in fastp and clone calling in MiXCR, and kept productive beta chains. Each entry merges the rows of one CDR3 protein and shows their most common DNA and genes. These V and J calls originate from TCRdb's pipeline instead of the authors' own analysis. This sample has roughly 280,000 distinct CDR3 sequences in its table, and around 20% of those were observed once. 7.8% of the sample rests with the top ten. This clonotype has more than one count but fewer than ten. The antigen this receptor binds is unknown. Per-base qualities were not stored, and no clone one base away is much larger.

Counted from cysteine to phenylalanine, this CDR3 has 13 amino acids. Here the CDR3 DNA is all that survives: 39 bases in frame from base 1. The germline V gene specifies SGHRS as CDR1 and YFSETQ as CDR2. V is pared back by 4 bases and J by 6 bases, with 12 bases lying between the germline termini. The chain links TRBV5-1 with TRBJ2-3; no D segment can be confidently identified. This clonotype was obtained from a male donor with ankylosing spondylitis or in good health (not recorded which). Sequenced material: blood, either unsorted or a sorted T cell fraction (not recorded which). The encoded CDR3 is CASSPGLRDTQYF. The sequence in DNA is TGCGCCAGCAGCCCGGGCCTTCGTGATACGCAGTATTTT.